This T cell receptor (beta chain) was captured in a study of OX40 agonist ivuxolimab in advanced cancers. The ends lost 5 bases at V and 2 bases at J; junction bases unmatched: 3. CDR3 size: 15 residues. Germline V gene sequence: CDR1 SGHVS, CDR2 FNYEAQ. Data came from immunoSEQ multiplex PCR; TCRdb stores just in-frame clones and leaves some out. The sample yields some 90,000 clones, over 75% seen once. The receptor comes from an adult with an advanced solid tumor such as melanoma, head and neck, liver or kidney cancer. The rearrangement joins TRBV7-6 to TRBJ1-3; 10 bases are a match to TRBD1. This sample comprised CD4+ or CD8+ T cells sorted from blood, obtained in a trial of the OX40 agonist ivuxolimab. The CDR3 here is CASSATGGTGNTIYF. The CDR3 bases are TGTGCCAGCAGCGCGACAGGGGGCACTGGAAACACCATATATTTT.